What follows are 14 T cell receptor beta chains derived from one specimen sequenced in a study of blood T cell repertoires in COVID-19. The table came from immunoSEQ multiplex PCR; TCRdb's copy has only in-frame clones and leaves some out. The sample shows 200,000 to 300,000 clones, 81% of them seen only once. Sequencing was carried out using peripheral blood. The receptors here all came from a woman older than 75 with COVID-19, enrolled during active disease.

This rearrangement joins TRBV5-1 to TRBJ2-3, with a weak D call TRBD2 (7 bases). The CDR3 is made up of 16 amino acids. V was shortened by 4 bases and J by 1 base, with 16 bases between the two germline ends. CDR1 is SGHRS, CDR2 YFSETQ, per germline. The CDR3 region has the DNA TGCGCCAGCAGCCCGCCGGAGGGGGGGGGCACAGATACGCAGTATTTT. Translated, it gives CASSPPEGGGTDTQYF.

The chain carries TRBV6-5 and TRBJ2-7, with 8 bases lining up with TRBD2. Looked up from germline, CDR1 is MNHEY and CDR2 is SVGAGI. V was pared by 7 bases and J by 0 bases, with 8 bases of the junction left unmatched. This CDR3 contains 15 residues. The DNA of the CDR3 is TGTGCCAGCACGCGGGGCGGGGGGAGCTCCTACGAGCAGTACTTC. This translates into CASTRGGGSSYEQYF.

The chain combines TRBV7-9 with TRBJ2-1, with 11 bases identical to TRBD2. V was clipped by 4 bases and J by 8 bases; unmatched bases: 7. The CDR3 loop spans 15 amino acids. The germline V gene encodes CDR1 SEHNR and CDR2 FQNEAQ (reference sequence). As DNA, the CDR3 is TGTGCCAGCAGCTCCCGACTAGCGGGGTTCGATGAGCAGTTCTTC. It translates to CASSSRLAGFDEQFF.

The rearrangement links TRBV2 to TRBJ1-4; TRBD1 matches 8 bases. V dropped 6 bases and J dropped 5; count of bases not matched to a gene: 8. The CDR3 spans 15 residues. CDR1 and CDR2 (germline): SNHLY, FYNNEI. CDR3 coding DNA: TGTGCCAGCAGCGGACAGGGAAGGGGAAATGAAAAACTGTTTTTT. Translating gives CASSGQGRGNEKLFF.

This sequence joins TRBV25-1 and TRBJ2-1, with D uncertain. Per the germline V gene, CDR1 is MGHDK and CDR2 is SYGVNS. Trimming pared 1 base from V and 0 bases from J, leaving 10 bases between. The CDR3 is 16 residues long. Here the CDR3 reads CASSESTIHSYNEQFF. CDR3 DNA sequence: TGTGCCAGCAGTGAATCTACTATTCACTCCTACAATGAGCAGTTCTTC.

The chain has TRBV19 and TRBJ2-4, with TRBD2 matching over 9 bases. This CDR3 comprises 18 residues. The ends lost 1 base at V and 2 bases at J; junction bases unmatched: 9. Germline V gene data show CDR1 as LNHDA and CDR2 as SQIVND (reference sequence). The CDR3 protein is CASSIGSAGGNPKNIQYF. CDR3 coding DNA: TGTGCCAGTAGTATAGGGTCAGCGGGAGGTAATCCCAAAAACATTCAGTACTTC.

The rearrangement links TRBV5-1 to TRBJ2-7; TRBD2 matches at 7 bases. The CDR3 length is 13 residues. Per germline, CDR1 SGHRS and CDR2 YFSETQ. The V segment lost 2 bases and the J segment 2 bases; nucleotides outside the gene matches: 1. The CDR3 reads CASSFAGAYEQYF. Here the CDR3 DNA reads TGCGCCAGCAGCTTTGCGGGGGCCTACGAGCAGTACTTC.

The gene calls are TRBV27 and TRBJ2-7; the match to TRBD2 covers 9 bases. CDR3 length equals 15 residues. V shed 4 bases and J 4 bases; nucleotides not matched to a gene: 8. CDR1 MNHEY and CDR2 SMNVEV come from the germline V gene (reference sequence). The CDR3 DNA reads TGTGCCAGCAGTTCCTTAGGGAGCGGGAGGTACGAGCAGTACTTC. Protein product: CASSSLGSGRYEQYF.

The chain joins TRBV28 to TRBJ1-6; D gene ambiguous. Germline CDR1 and CDR2: MDHEN and SYDVKM. Trimming took off 5 bases at V and 0 bases at J, with 8 bases between the two ends. This CDR3 has 15 residues. CDR3 bases: TGTGCCAGCAGTGAGTTTCGCTCCTATAATTCACCCCTCCACTTT. Residues: CASSEFRSYNSPLHF.

The V gene is TRBV19, the J gene TRBJ1-4; 11 bases agree with TRBD1. There are 17 residues in the CDR3. The trim removed 5 bases at V and 2 bases at J, leaving 7 bases unmatched. Per the germline V gene, CDR1 is LNHDA and CDR2 is SQIVND (reference sequence). The CDR3 here is CASSGRTGGSTNEKLFF. The CDR3 DNA follows: TGTGCCAGTAGTGGGCGGACAGGGGGCTCTACTAATGAAAAACTGTTTTTT.

This chain connects TRBV5-5 to TRBJ1-1; the match to TRBD1 covers 7 bases. V lost 5 bases to trimming and J lost 5 bases; unmatched junction nucleotides: 9. Germline V lookup: CDR1 SGHKS, CDR2 YYEKEE (reference sequence). The CDR3 runs 14 residues. For the CDR3, the DNA is TGTGCCAGCAGTTTTCTTGACAGGGATACTGAAGCTTTCTTT. This codes for CASSFLDRDTEAFF.

The chain joins TRBV18 to TRBJ1-4, with 7 bases that match TRBD1. Germline lookup yields CDR1 KGHSH and CDR2 LQKENI. V dropped 10 bases and J dropped 8; count of bases not matched to a gene: 10. The CDR3 totals 13 residues. The CDR3 DNA reads as TGTGCCACCGGGTTAGGGGGCCGAGAAAAACTGTTTTTT. This translates into CATGLGGREKLFF.

The rearrangement links TRBV20-1 to TRBJ2-1; perhaps TRBD2 as D (6 bases). CDR1 and CDR2 (germline): DFQATT, SNEGSKA (reference sequence). This CDR3 spans 11 amino acids. V shed 3 bases and J shed 14 bases, with 14 bases lying between them. This CDR3 is CSARRPGVEFF. CDR3 bases: TGCAGTGCTAGGCGGCCGGGAGTGGAGTTCTTC.

The rearrangement joins TRBV18 to TRBJ1-1; D might be TRBD1 (5 bases). V shed 3 bases and J shed 5 bases, with 10 bases lying between them. Germline V gives CDR1 KGHSH, CDR2 LQKENI. The CDR3 totals 13 residues. The CDR3: CASSPAGRTEAFF. The CDR3 bases are TGTGCCAGCTCACCCGCAGGGCGTACTGAAGCTTTCTTT.